These T cell receptor beta chains were read from a single sample in a study of technical replicates of blood from a few donors. Assay used: immunoSEQ multiplex PCR; TCRdb lists only in-frame clones, some missing. This repertoire shows some 71,000 clones, roughly 96% found once; its top ten account for over 0.2%. Sequences were obtained from T cells isolated from PBMCs. The receptors shown here come from a human donor in good health. CDR3s include the opening cysteine and the closing phenylalanine or tryptophan. The D gene is left open where the match is weak. Expanded clones are given a class, and other clones once, few, many or no size at all.

v_gene: TRBV2
j_gene: TRBJ2-4
abundance: NA
d_gene: NA
CDR3nt: TGTGCCAGCAGTGGGCTAGCACTAGCCAAAAACATTCAGTACTTC
CDR3aa: CASSGLALAKNIQYF

v_gene: TRBV6-5
j_gene: TRBJ1-2
abundance: NA
d_gene: NA
CDR3nt: TGTGCCAGCAGCCACGAGGGGGGGAGTGATGGCTACACCTTC
CDR3aa: CASSHEGGSDGYTF

v_gene: TRBV9
j_gene: TRBJ2-7
abundance: NA
d_gene: TRBD1
CDR3nt: TGTGCCAGCAGCAAAACAGGGGGCCTCTACGAGCAGTACTTC
CDR3aa: CASSKTGGLYEQYF

v_gene: TRBV7-9
j_gene: TRBJ2-3
abundance: once
d_gene: NA
CDR3nt: TGTGCCAGCAGCTTAGCCCTAAGACTACCAAATACAGATACGCAGTATTTT
CDR3aa: CASSLALRLPNTDTQYF

v_gene: TRBV6-6
j_gene: TRBJ2-3
abundance: NA
d_gene: TRBD2
CDR3nt: TGTGCCAGCAGTTACCTGGGGACTAGCGGCACAGATACGCAGTATTTT
CDR3aa: CASSYLGTSGTDTQYF

v_gene: TRBV28
j_gene: TRBJ1-4
abundance: NA
d_gene: NA
CDR3nt: TGTGCCAGCAGTTTAGGGGAGGAGAGCGAAAAACTGTTTTTT
CDR3aa: CASSLGEESEKLFF

v_gene: TRBV2
j_gene: TRBJ1-3
abundance: NA
d_gene: NA
CDR3nt: TGTGCCAGCAGATCCGCCTTATCCCGGTCAGTAAAATACTACGGAAACACCATATATTTT
CDR3aa: CASRSALSRSVKYYGNTIYF

v_gene: TRBV18
j_gene: TRBJ1-1
abundance: NA
d_gene: TRBD1
CDR3nt: TGTGCCAGCTCACCACCGTACTACAGGGGGGAAGCTTTCTTT
CDR3aa: CASSPPYYRGEAFF

v_gene: TRBV7-2
j_gene: TRBJ1-1
abundance: NA
d_gene: NA
CDR3nt: TGTGCCAGCAGCTGGGGAGGGGGGAACACTGAAGCTTTCTTT
CDR3aa: CASSWGGGNTEAFF

v_gene: TRBV7-2
j_gene: TRBJ2-7
abundance: NA
d_gene: TRBD2
CDR3nt: TGTGCCAGCAGCGCTAGGCTGACTAGCGGGACCGGCTACGAGCAGTACTTC
CDR3aa: CASSARLTSGTGYEQYF

v_gene: TRBV21-1
j_gene: TRBJ2-1
abundance: NA
d_gene: NA
CDR3nt: TGTGCCAGCAGCAAAGTTCGCATGGATACTATGAATGAGCAGTTCTTC
CDR3aa: CASSKVRMDTMNEQFF

v_gene: TRBV11-3
j_gene: TRBJ2-7
abundance: NA
d_gene: TRBD2
CDR3nt: TGTGCCAGCAGCATAACCGGGACTACCTACGAGCAGTACTTC
CDR3aa: CASSITGTTYEQYF

v_gene: TRBV7-3
j_gene: TRBJ1-6
abundance: few
d_gene: TRBD1
CDR3nt: TGTGCCAGCAGCTTAGAGGGACAGATGGGTTCACCCCTCCACTTT
CDR3aa: CASSLEGQMGSPLHF

v_gene: TRBV7-6
j_gene: TRBJ2-7
abundance: NA
d_gene: TRBD2
CDR3nt: TGTGCCAGCAGCTCGCAGTTACGCGGGAGATTCTACGAGCAGTACTTC
CDR3aa: CASSSQLRGRFYEQYF

v_gene: TRBV7-9
j_gene: TRBJ1-2
abundance: NA
d_gene: TRBD1
CDR3nt: TGTGCCAGCAGCTCCGGACAGGGAGGGTATGGCTACACCTTC
CDR3aa: CASSSGQGGYGYTF

v_gene: TRBV5-6
j_gene: TRBJ2-7
abundance: NA
d_gene: TRBD2
CDR3nt: TGTGCCAGCAGCCTGGGGAGGCGGGAGACGAACGAGCAGCACTTC
CDR3aa: CASSLGRRETNEQHF

v_gene: TRBV29-1
j_gene: TRBJ2-1
abundance: NA
d_gene: NA
CDR3nt: TGCAGCGTTGATATCCAGCGGGCCAACAATGAGCAGTTCTTC
CDR3aa: CSVDIQRANNEQFF

v_gene: TRBV5-1
j_gene: TRBJ2-5
abundance: NA
d_gene: TRBD1
CDR3nt: TGCGCCAGCAGCAGAACAGGGGGGGAGACCCAGTACTTC
CDR3aa: CASSRTGGETQYF